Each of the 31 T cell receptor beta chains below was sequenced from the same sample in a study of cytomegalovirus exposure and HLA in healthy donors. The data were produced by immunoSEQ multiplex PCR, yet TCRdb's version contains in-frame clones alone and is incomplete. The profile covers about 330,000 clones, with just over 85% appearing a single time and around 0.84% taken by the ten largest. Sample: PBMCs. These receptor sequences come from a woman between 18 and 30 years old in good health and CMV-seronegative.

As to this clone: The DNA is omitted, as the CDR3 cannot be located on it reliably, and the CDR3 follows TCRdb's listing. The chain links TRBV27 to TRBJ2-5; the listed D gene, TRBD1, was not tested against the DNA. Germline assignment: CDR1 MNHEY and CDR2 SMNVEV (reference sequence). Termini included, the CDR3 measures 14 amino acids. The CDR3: CASSPTSFGRGSYF.

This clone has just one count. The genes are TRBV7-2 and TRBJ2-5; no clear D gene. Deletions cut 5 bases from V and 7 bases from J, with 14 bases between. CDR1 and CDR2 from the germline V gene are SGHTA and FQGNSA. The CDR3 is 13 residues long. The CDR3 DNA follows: TGTGCCAGCAGCCCAGGCCTGATGCGGACCCAGTACTTC. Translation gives CASSPGLMRTQYF.

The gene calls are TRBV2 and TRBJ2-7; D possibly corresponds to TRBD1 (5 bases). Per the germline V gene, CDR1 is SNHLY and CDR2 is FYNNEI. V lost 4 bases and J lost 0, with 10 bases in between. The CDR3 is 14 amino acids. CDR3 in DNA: TGTGCCAGCAGTGTCCAGGGAACCTCCTACGAGCAGTACTTC. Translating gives CASSVQGTSYEQYF.

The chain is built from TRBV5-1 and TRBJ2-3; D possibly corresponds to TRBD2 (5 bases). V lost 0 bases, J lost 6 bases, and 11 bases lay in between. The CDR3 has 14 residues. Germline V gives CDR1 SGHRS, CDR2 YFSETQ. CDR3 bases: TGCGCCAGCAGCTTGGACGGGATCGAGGATACGCAGTATTTT. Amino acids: CASSLDGIEDTQYF.

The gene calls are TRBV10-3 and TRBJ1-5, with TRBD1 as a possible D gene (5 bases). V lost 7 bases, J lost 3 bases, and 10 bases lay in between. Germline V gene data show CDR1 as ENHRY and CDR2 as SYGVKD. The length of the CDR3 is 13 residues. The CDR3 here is CAIKGGVNQPQHF. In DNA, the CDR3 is TGTGCCATCAAGGGAGGGGTCAATCAGCCCCAGCATTTT.

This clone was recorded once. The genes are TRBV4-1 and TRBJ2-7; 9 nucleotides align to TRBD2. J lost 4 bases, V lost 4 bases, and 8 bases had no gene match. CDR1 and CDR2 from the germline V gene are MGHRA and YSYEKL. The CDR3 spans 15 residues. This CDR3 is CASSLGPAGGYEQYF. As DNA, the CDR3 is TGCGCCAGCAGCCTGGGCCCAGCGGGAGGTTACGAGCAGTACTTC.

CDR3 amino acids: CAWRVGDTEAFF. CDR3 sequence (DNA): TGTGCCTGGAGGGTCGGGGACACTGAAGCTTTCTTT. The chain has TRBV30 and TRBJ1-1, with D unclear. CDR1 and CDR2 from the germline V gene are GTSNPN and SVGIG (reference sequence). With 3 bases removed from V and 3 bases from J, the gap between germline ends came to 8 bases. This CDR3 has 12 amino acids.

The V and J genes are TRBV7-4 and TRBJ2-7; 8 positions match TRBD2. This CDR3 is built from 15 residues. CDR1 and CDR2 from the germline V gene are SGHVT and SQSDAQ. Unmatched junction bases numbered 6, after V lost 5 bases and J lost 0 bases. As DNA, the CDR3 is TGTGCCAGCAGCCGACTAGCGACCATCTCCTACGAGCAGTACTTC. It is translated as CASSRLATISYEQYF.

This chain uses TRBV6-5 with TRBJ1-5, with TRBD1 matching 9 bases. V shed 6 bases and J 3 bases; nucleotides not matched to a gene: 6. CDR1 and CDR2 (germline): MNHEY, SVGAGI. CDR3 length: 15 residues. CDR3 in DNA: TGTGCCAGCAGCCAGACAGGGGGAATCAATCAGCCCCAGCATTTT. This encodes CASSQTGGINQPQHF.

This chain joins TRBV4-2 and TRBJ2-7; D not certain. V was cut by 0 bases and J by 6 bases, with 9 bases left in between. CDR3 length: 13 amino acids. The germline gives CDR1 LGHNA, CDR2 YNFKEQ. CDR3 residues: CASSQDNSGEQYF. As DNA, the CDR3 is TGTGCCAGCAGCCAAGATAATTCGGGCGAGCAGTACTTC.

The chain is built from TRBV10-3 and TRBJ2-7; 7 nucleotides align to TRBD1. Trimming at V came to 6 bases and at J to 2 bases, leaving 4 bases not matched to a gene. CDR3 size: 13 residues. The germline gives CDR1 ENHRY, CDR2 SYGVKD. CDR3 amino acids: CAISAGQAYEQYF. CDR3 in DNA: TGTGCCATCAGCGCCGGACAGGCCTACGAGCAGTACTTC.

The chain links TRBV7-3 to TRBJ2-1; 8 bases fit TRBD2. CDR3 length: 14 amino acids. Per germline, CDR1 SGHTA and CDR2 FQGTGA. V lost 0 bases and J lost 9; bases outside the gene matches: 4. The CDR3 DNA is TGTGCCAGCAGCTTAACTAGCGGGAACACTGAGCAGTTCTTC. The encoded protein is CASSLTSGNTEQFF.

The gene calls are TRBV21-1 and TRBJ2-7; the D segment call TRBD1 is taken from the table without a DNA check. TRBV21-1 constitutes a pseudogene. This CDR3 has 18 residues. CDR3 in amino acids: CASSSRDRAYLLSYEQYF. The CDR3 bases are TGTGCCAGCAGCTCCCGGGACAGGGCATATCTCCTCTCCTACGAGCAGTACTTC.

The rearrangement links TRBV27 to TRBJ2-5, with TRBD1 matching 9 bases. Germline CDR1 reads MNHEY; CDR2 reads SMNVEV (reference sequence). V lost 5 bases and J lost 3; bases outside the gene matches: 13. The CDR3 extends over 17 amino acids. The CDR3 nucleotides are TGTGCCAGCAGTCCATTAAGAACAGGGACAGGGAAAGAGACCCAGTACTTC. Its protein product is CASSPLRTGTGKETQYF.

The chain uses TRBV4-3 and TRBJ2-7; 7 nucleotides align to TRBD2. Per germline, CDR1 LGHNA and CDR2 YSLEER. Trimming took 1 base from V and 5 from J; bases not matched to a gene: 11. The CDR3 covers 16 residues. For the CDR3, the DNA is TGCGCCAGCAGCCAAGGTGACGGGGGGAGGTGGAACGAGCAGTACTTC. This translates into CASSQGDGGRWNEQYF.

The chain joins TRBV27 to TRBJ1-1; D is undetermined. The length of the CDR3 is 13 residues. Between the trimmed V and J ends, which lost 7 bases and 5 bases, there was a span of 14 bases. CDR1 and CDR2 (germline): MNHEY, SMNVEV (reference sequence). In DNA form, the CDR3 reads TGTGCCAGCACAGATGGGTCTAGGACTGAAGCTTTCTTT. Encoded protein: CASTDGSRTEAFF.

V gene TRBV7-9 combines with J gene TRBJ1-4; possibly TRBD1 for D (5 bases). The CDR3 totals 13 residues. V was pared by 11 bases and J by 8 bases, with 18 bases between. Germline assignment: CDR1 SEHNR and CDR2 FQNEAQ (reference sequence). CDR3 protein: CAVPTTVGEKLFF. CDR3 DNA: TGTGCCGTACCTACGACAGTGGGAGAAAAACTGTTTTTT.

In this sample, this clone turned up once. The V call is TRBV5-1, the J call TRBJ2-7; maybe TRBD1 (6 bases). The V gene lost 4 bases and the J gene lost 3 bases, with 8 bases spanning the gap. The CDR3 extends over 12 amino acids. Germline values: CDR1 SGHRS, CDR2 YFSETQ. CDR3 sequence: CASSPDSYEQYF. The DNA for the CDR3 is TGCGCCAGCAGCCCGGACAGCTACGAGCAGTACTTC.

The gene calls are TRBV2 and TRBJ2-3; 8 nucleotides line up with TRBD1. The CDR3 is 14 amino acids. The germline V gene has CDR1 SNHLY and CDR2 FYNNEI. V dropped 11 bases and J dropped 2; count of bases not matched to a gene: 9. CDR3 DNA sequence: TGTGCCGGTCTGACAGGGGTTATCACAGATACGCAGTATTTT. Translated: CAGLTGVITDTQYF.

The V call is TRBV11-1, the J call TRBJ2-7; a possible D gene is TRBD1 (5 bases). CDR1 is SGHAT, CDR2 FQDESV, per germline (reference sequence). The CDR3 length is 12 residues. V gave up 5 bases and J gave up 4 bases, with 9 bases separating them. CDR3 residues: CASSPDSYEQYF. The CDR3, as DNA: TGTGCCAGCAGCCCCGACAGTTACGAGCAGTACTTC.

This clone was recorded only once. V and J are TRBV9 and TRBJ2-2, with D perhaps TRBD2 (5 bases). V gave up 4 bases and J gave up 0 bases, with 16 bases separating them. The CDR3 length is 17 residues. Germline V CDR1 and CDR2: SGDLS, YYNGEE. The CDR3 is CASSPRTPLANTGELFF. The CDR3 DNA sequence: TGTGCCAGCAGCCCCCGGACTCCACTAGCGAACACCGGGGAGCTGTTTTTT.

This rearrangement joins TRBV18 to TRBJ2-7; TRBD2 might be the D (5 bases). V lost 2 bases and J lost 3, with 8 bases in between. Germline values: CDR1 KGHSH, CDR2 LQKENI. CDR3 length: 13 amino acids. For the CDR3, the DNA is TGTGCCAGCTCACCAATGAGGGACTACGAGCAGTACTTC. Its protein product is CASSPMRDYEQYF.

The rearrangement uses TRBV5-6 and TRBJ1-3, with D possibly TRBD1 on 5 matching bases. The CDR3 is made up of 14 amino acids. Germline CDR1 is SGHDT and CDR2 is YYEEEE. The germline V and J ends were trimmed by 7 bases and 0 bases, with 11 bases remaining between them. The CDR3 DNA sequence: TGTGCCAGCTCCTCGGGGGGCTCTGGAAACACCATATATTTT. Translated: CASSSGGSGNTIYF.

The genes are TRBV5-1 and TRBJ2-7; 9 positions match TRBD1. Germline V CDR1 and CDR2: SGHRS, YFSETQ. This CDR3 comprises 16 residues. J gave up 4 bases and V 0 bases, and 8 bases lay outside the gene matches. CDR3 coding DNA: TGCGCCAGCAGCTTGGCTTTGGACAGGGGTACTTACGAGCAGTACTTC. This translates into CASSLALDRGTYEQYF.

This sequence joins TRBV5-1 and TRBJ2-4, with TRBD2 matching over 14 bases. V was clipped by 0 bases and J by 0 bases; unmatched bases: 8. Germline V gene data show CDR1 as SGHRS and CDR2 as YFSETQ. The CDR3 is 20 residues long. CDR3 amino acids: CASSLGPGLAGDVAKNIQYF. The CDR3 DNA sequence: TGCGCCAGCAGCTTGGGCCCGGGACTAGCGGGGGACGTAGCCAAAAACATTCAGTACTTC.

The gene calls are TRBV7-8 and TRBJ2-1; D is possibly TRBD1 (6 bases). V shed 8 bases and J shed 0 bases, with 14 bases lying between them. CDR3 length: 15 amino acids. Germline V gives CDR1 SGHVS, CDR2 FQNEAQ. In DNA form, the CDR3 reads TGTGCCAGCGGCCCGAGGGGGAGCTCCTACAATGAGCAGTTCTTC. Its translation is CASGPRGSSYNEQFF.

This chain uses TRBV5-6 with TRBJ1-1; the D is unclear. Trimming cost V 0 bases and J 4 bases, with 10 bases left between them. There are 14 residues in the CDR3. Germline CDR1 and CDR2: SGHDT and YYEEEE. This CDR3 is CASSLVVPGTEAFF. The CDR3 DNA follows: TGTGCCAGCAGCTTGGTGGTCCCGGGCACTGAAGCTTTCTTT.

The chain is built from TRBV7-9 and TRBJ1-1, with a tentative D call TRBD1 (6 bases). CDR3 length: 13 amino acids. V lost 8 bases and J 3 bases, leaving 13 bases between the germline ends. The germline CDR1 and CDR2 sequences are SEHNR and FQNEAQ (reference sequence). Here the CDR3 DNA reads TGTGCCAGCGGGGAGGGGGACGACACTGAAGCTTTCTTT. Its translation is CASGEGDDTEAFF.

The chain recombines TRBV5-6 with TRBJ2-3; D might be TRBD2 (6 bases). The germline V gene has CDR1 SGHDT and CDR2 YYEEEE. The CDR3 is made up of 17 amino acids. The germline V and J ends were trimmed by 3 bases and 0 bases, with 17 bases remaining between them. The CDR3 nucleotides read TGTGCCAGCAGCTCGGGAAGGGACTGGAGGAGCACAGATACGCAGTATTTT. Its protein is CASSSGRDWRSTDTQYF.

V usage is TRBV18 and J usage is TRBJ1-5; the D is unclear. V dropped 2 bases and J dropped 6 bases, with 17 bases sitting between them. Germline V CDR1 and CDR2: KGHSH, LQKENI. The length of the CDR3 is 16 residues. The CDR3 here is CASSPVGSGGTQPQHF. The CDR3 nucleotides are TGTGCCAGCTCACCAGTCGGCAGCGGCGGTACTCAGCCCCAGCATTTT.

The CDR3 sequence is CASSQMTGTNEKLFF. CDR3 in DNA: TGTGCCAGCAGCCAAATGACAGGGACTAATGAAAAACTGTTTTTT. This rearrangement joins TRBV4-2 to TRBJ1-4; 7 nucleotides line up with TRBD1. V lost 2 bases, J lost 2 bases, and 2 bases stayed unmatched. The CDR3 extends over 15 amino acids. The V gene's germline CDR1 is LGHNA and CDR2 YNFKEQ.